The rows below give T cell receptor beta chains drawn from one sample of a study of blood T cell repertoires in COVID-19. TCRdb's table, derived via immunoSEQ multiplex PCR, lists solely in-frame clones and lacks some. Of about 240,000 clones in the sample, 83% were seen once. Sequencing used PBMCs or T cells enriched from blood (not recorded which). These receptors all come from a woman aged 40 to 50 who had been exposed to COVID-19. Both conserved end residues are part of each CDR3. A D gene is named only where the DNA matches it firmly. Only some rows state a clone size, as once, few, many or a class for expanded clones.

J gene,V gene,clone size,D gene,CDR3 DNA,CDR3 protein
TRBJ2-7,TRBV7-6,.,TRBD1,TGTGCCAGCAGCTTAGGCCAGGGGGACTCCTACGAGCAGTACTTC,CASSLGQGDSYEQYF
TRBJ2-3,TRBV19,.,TRBD2,TGTGCCAGTAGTATAGGTAGCGGGGGGGCACCAGATACGCAGTATTTT,CASSIGSGGAPDTQYF
TRBJ2-2,TRBV28,.,TRBD2,TGTGCCAGCAGCTTGGGACTAGCGGGGAGCGGGGAGCTGTTTTTT,CASSLGLAGSGELFF
TRBJ2-3,TRBV28,.,TRBD2,TGTGCCAGCACTCCCTTTGTAGCGGGGCCTGGAGATACGCAGTATTTT,CASTPFVAGPGDTQYF
TRBJ1-2,TRBV19,.,TRBD1,TGTGCCAGTAGTGCCGGGACAGGGGGCAAATATGGCTACACCTTC,CASSAGTGGKYGYTF
TRBJ1-3,TRBV7-9,once,TRBD1,TGTGCCAGCAGCACCGGACAGGGGAGTTTTGGGGCTGGAAACACCATATATTTT,CASSTGQGSFGAGNTIYF
TRBJ1-1,TRBV7-2,.,TRBD1,TGTGCCAGCAGCTCCCGAACGGACAGGAGCAAGTCGGGGCACACTGAAGCTTTCTTT,CASSSRTDRSKSGHTEAFF
TRBJ1-5,TRBV7-2,.,TRBD1,TGTGCCAGCAGCCGGGAGACAGGGGGCGGACAGCCCCAGCATTTT,CASSRETGGGQPQHF
TRBJ2-7,TRBV11-2,.,TRBD2,TGTGCCAGCGGAGCGGGGGGGCCCTACGAGCAGTACTTC,CASGAGGPYEQYF
TRBJ1-3,TRBV6-5,.,.,TGTGCCAGCAGAGGGGGATCAAGGGGAAACACCATATATTTT,CASRGGSRGNTIYF
TRBJ1-6,TRBV4-2,.,.,TGTGCCAGCAGCCAATGGAGGGGAAATTCACCCCTCCACTTT,CASSQWRGNSPLHF
TRBJ1-1,TRBV27,.,.,TGTGCCAGCAGTTTTGGGGGGTCAGCTGAAGCTTTCTTT,CASSFGGSAEAFF
TRBJ1-2,TRBV6-4,.,.,TGTGCCACCTGGGGAGGAACTAACTATGGCTACACCTTC,CATWGGTNYGYTF
TRBJ1-2,TRBV3-1/TRBV3-2,.,TRBD1,TGTGCCAGCAGCCAAGAAACAGGGGTTCGCTATGGCTACACCTTC,CASSQETGVRYGYTF
TRBJ1-2,TRBV30,once,TRBD1,TGTGCCTGGAGTCGCGGCGGAGGGGGCTCTGCTAACTATGGCTACACCTTC,CAWSRGGGGSANYGYTF
TRBJ1-1,TRBV12-5,.,.,TGTGCTAGTGGTTTGGCGAACAGGGCGAACACTGAAGCTTTCTTT,CASGLANRANTEAFF
TRBJ2-1,TRBV6-1,.,TRBD2,TGTGCCAGCAGTGATTGGACTAGTCTTTCGTTTTACAATGAGCAGTTCTTC,CASSDWTSLSFYNEQFF
TRBJ2-4,TRBV12-3/TRBV12-4,.,TRBD1,TGTGCCAGCAGTTCAGGGGGCAAAAACATTCAGTACTTC,CASSSGGKNIQYF
TRBJ2-3,TRBV2,.,TRBD1,TGTGCCAGCAGTAAAGACAGGGGGCGTTCAGATACGCAGTATTTT,CASSKDRGRSDTQYF
TRBJ1-6,TRBV6-5,.,.,TGTGCCAGCAGACCTCTACAGGTATCCCACGAGCCCCTCCACTTT,CASRPLQVSHEPLHF
TRBJ2-1,TRBV29-1,.,TRBD2,TGCAGCACCCCACGGGGGGGGTGGGACAATGAGCAGTTCTTC,CSTPRGGWDNEQFF
TRBJ1-1,TRBV7-6,.,.,TGTGCCAGCAGCTTAGCACAGGGTTCCACTGAAGCTTTCTTT,CASSLAQGSTEAFF